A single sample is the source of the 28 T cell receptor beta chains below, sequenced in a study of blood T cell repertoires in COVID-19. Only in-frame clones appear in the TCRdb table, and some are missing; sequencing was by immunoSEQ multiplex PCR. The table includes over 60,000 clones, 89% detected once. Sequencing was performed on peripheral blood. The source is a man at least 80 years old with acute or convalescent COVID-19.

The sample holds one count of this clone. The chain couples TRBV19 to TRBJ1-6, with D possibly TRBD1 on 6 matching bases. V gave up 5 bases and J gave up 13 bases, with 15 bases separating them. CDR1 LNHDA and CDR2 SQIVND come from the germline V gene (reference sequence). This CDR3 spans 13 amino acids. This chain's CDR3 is CASSGPGEGPLHF. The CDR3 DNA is TGTGCCAGTAGTGGACCAGGGGAGGGGCCCCTCCACTTT.

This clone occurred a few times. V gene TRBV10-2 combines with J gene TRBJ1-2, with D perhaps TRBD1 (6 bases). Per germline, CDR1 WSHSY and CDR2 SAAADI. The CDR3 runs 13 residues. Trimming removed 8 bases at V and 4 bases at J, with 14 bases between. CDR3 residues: CASSYREIYGYTF. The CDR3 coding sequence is TGCGCCAGCTCCTACAGGGAGATCTATGGCTACACCTTC.

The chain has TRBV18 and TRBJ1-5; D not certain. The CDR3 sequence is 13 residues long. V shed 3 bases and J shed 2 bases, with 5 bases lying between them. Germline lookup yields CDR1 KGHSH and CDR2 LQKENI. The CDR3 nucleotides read TGTGCCAGCTCACCGCAGGGCAATCAGCCCCAGCATTTT. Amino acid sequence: CASSPQGNQPQHF.

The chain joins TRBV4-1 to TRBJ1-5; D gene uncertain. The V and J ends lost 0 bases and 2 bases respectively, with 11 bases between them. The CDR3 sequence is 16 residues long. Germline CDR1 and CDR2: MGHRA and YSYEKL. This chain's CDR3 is CASSQETALGNQPQHF. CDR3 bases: TGCGCCAGCAGCCAAGAAACTGCTCTAGGCAATCAGCCCCAGCATTTT.

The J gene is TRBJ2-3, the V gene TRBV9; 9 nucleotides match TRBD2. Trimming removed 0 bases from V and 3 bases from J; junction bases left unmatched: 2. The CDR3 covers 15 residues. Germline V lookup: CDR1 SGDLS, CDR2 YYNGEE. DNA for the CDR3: TGTGCCAGCAGCGTAGTGCTAGCGGGAACAGATACGCAGTATTTT. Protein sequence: CASSVVLAGTDTQYF.

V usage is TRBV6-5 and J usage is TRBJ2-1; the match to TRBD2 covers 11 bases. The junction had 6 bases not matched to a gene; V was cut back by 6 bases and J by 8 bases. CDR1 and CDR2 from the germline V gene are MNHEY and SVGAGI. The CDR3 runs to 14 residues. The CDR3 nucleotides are TGTGCCAGCAGGGATAGCGGGAGGGTCGATGAGCAGTTCTTC. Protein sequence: CASRDSGRVDEQFF.

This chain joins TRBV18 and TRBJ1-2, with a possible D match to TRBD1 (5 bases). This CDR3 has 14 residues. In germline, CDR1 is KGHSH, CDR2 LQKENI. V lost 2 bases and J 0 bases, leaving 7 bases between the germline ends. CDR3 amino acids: CASSPTGSNYGYTF. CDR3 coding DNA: TGTGCCAGCTCACCAACAGGATCTAACTATGGCTACACCTTC.

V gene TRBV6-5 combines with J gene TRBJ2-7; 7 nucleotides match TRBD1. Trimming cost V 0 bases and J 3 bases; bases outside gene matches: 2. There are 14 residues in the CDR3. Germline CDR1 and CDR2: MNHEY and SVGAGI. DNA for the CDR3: TGTGCCAGCAGTTACTCGAGGGACAGCTACGAGCAGTACTTC. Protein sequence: CASSYSRDSYEQYF.

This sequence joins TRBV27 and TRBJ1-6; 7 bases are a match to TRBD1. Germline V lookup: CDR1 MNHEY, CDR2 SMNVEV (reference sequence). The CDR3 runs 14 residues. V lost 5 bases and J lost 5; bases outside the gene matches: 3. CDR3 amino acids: CASSIQGNNSPLHF. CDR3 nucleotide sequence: TGTGCCAGCAGTATACAGGGGAATAATTCACCCCTCCACTTT.

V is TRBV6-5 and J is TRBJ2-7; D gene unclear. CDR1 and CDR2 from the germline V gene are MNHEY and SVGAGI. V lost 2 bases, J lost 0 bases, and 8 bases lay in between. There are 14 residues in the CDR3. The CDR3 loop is CASSYGQASYEQYF. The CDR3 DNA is TGTGCCAGCAGTTACGGGCAGGCCTCCTACGAGCAGTACTTC.

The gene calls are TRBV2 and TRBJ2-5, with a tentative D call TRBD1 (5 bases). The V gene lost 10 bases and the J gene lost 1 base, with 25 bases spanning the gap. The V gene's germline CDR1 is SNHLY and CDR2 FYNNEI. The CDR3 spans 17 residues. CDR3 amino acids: CAMQPLPGDRGQETQYF. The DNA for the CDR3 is TGTGCCATGCAACCTCTACCAGGTGACAGAGGCCAAGAGACCCAGTACTTC. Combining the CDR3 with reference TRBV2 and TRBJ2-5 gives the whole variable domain EPEVTQTPSHQVTQMGQEVILRCVPISNHLYFYWYRQILGQKVEFLVSFYNNEISEKSEIFDDQFSVERPDGSNFTLKIRSTKLEDSAMYFCAMQPLPGDRGQETQYFGPGTRLLVL.

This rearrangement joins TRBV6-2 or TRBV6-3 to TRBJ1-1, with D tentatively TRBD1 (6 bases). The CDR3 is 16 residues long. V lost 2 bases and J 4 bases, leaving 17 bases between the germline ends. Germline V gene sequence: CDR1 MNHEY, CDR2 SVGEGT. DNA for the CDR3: TGTGCCAGCAGTTACGGCGGGGGGGCAGATTTCACTGAAGCTTTCTTT. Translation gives CASSYGGGADFTEAFF.

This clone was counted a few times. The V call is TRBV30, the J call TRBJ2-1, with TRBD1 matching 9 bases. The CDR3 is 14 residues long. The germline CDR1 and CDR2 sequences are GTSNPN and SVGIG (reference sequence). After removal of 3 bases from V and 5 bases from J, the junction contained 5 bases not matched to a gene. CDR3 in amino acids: CAWRRGDRDNEQFF. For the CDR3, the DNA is TGTGCCTGGAGGAGAGGGGACAGGGACAATGAGCAGTTCTTC.

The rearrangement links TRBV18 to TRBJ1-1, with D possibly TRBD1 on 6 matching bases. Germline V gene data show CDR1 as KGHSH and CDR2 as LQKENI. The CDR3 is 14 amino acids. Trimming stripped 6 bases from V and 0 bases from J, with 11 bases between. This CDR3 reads CASSRTALNTEAFF. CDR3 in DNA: TGTGCCAGCTCCAGGACAGCCCTGAACACTGAAGCTTTCTTT.

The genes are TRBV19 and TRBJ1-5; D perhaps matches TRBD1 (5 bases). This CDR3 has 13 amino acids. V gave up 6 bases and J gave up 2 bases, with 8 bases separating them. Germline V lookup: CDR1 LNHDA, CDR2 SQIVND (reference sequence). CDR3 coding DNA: TGTGCCAGTAGACAGGCCGGCAATCAGCCCCAGCATTTT. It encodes CASRQAGNQPQHF. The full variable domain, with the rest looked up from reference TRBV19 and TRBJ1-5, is DGGITQSPKYLFRKEGQNVTLSCEQNLNHDAMYWYRQDPGQGLRLIYYSQIVNDFQKGDIAEGYSVSREKKESFPLTVTSAQKNPTAFYLCASRQAGNQPQHFGDGTRLSIL.

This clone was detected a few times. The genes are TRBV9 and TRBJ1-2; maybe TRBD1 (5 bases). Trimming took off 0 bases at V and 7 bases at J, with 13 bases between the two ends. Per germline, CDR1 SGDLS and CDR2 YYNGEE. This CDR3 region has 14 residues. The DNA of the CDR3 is TGTGCCAGCAGCGTAGAGGCGACTCAGGGTGGCTACACCTTC. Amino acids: CASSVEATQGGYTF.

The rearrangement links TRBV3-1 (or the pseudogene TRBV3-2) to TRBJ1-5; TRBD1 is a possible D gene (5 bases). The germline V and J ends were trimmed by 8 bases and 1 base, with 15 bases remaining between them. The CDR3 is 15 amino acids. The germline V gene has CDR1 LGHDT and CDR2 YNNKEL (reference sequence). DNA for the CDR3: TGTGCCAGCGGAGTAGGGGCAGGGAGCAATCAGCCCCAGCATTTT. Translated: CASGVGAGSNQPQHF.

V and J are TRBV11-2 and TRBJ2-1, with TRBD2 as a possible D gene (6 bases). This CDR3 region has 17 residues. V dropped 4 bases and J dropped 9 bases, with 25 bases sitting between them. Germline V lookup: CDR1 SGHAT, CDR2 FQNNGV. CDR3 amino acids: CASSSGLGILGGGEQFF. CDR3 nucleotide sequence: TGTGCCAGCAGCTCAGGTCTCGGGATTTTGGGAGGCGGTGAGCAGTTCTTC.

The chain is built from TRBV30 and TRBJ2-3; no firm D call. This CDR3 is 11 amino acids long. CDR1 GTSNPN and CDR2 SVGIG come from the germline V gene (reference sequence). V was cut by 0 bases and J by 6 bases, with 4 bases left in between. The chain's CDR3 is CAWSVRDTQYF. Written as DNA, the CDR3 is TGTGCCTGGAGTGTGAGGGATACGCAGTATTTT.

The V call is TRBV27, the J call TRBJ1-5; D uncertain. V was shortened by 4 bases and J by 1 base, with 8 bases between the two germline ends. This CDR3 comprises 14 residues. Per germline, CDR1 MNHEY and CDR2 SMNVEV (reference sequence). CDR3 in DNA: TGTGCCAGCAGTTCTACTACGAGCAATCAGCCCCAGCATTTT. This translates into CASSSTTSNQPQHF.

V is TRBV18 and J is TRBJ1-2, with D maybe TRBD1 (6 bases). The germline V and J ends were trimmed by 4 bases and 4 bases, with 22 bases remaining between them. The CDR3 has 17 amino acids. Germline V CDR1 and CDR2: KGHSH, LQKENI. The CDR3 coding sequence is TGTGCCAGCTCACTCGTCTCTGGGGGGGGCTCCCCCTATGGCTACACCTTC. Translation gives CASSLVSGGGSPYGYTF.

CDR3 DNA sequence: TGTGCCAGCAGCCAAGATGAAAACAGGCAAGAGACCCAGTACTTC. Amino acid sequence: CASSQDENRQETQYF. The chain uses TRBV3-1 (or the pseudogene TRBV3-2) and TRBJ2-5; a weak D match, TRBD1 (5 bases). The CDR3 sequence is 15 residues long. Germline CDR1 LGHDT, CDR2 YNNKEL (reference sequence). V was clipped by 0 bases and J by 2 bases, with 10 bases between them.

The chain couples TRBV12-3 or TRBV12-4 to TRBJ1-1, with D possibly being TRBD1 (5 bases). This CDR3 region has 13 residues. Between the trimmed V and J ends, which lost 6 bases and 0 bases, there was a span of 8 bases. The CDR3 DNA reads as TGTGCCAGCAGACAGGTGTTGAACACTGAAGCTTTCTTT. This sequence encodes CASRQVLNTEAFF.

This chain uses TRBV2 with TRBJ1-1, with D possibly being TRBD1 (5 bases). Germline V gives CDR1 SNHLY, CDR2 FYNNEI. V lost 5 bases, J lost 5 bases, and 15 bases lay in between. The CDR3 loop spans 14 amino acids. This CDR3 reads CASSPALGGTEAFF. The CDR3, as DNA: TGTGCCAGCAGTCCGGCCCTCGGGGGAACTGAAGCTTTCTTT.

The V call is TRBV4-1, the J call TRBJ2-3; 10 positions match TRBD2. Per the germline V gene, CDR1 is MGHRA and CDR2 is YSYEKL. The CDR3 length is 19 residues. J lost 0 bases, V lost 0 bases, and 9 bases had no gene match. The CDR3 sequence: CASSQDWPSGSGSTDTQYF. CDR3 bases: TGCGCCAGCAGCCAAGATTGGCCTAGCGGGAGTGGGAGCACAGATACGCAGTATTTT.

CDR3 coding DNA: TGCGCCAGCAGCTTGGGGCAGGTCACAGATACGCAGTATTTT. Its translation is CASSLGQVTDTQYF. The chain uses TRBV5-1 and TRBJ2-3; D is unresolved. Trimming removed 0 bases at V and 2 bases at J, with 7 bases between. The CDR3 runs 14 residues. Germline CDR1 SGHRS, CDR2 YFSETQ.

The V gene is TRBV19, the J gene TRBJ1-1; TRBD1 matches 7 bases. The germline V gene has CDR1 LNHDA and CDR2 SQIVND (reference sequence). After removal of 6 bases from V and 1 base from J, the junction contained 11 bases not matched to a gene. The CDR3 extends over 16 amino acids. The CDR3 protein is CASSLPVDRENTEAFF. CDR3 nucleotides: TGTGCCAGTAGCCTCCCGGTTGACAGGGAGAACACTGAAGCTTTCTTT.

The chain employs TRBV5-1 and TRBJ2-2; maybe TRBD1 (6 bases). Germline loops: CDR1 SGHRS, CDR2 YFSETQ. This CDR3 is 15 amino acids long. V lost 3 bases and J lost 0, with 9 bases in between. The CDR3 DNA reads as TGCGCCAGCAGCTCAGGGGTCTCGAACACCGGGGAGCTGTTTTTT. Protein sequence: CASSSGVSNTGELFF.